The 21 T cell receptor beta chains below were found in one sample sequenced in a study of PD-1 blockade in classical Hodgkin lymphoma. Time point noted: cycle 4 day 1 (C4D1), after around six weeks of nivolumab. Every single patient, without exception, relapsed after autologous stem cell transplantation, and brentuximab vedotin exposure varied. TCRdb's copy holds only in-frame clones and misses some; the assay was immunoSEQ multiplex PCR. The sample has approximately 110,000 clones; about nine tenths are singletons. The sample consisted of peripheral blood mononuclear cells (PBMCs), taken before the fourth cycle of nivolumab. The receptors here all came from a human donor with classical Hodgkin lymphoma.

The V call is TRBV5-6, the J call TRBJ2-1; TRBD2 matches 8 bases. The length of the CDR3 is 15 residues. V lost 4 bases to trimming and J lost 0 bases; unmatched junction nucleotides: 3. Looked up from germline, CDR1 is SGHDT and CDR2 is YYEEEE. The chain's CDR3 is CASSASGRSYNEQFF. CDR3 in DNA: TGTGCCAGCAGCGCTAGCGGGCGCTCCTACAATGAGCAGTTCTTC.

The chain is built from TRBV25-1 and TRBJ2-3; no clear D gene. V lost 2 bases to trimming and J lost 6 bases, with 12 bases between them. This CDR3 spans 14 amino acids. CDR1 and CDR2 from the germline V gene are MGHDK and SYGVNS. Written as DNA, the CDR3 is TGTGCCAGCAGTGAACGGCCTCCCGGGGATACGCAGTATTTT. It encodes CASSERPPGDTQYF.

V gene TRBV5-4 combines with J gene TRBJ2-1; 7 bases agree with TRBD2. The ends lost 0 bases at V and 5 bases at J; junction bases unmatched: 2. The CDR3 length is 14 residues. The germline CDR1 and CDR2 sequences are SGHNT and YYREEE (reference sequence). The CDR3 DNA reads as TGTGCCAGCAGCTTGGGCGGGAGAGACAATGAGCAGTTCTTC. Its protein product is CASSLGGRDNEQFF.

V usage is TRBV12-5 and J usage is TRBJ2-5, with a weak D call TRBD2 (5 bases). CDR1 and CDR2 (germline): LGHNT, FRNRAP. Trimming removed 3 bases at V and 4 bases at J, with 12 bases between. The CDR3 is 14 amino acids. The CDR3 loop is CASGFPSRRETQYF. CDR3 DNA: TGTGCTAGTGGTTTTCCTAGCAGGAGAGAGACCCAGTACTTC.

This chain links TRBV5-1 with TRBJ2-2; no reliable D call. Germline V CDR1 and CDR2: SGHRS, YFSETQ. The CDR3 runs to 14 residues. V lost 5 bases to trimming and J lost 4 bases, with 12 bases between them. CDR3 amino acids: CASSSSSITGELFF. The DNA for the CDR3 is TGCGCCAGCAGTTCCAGTAGTATCACCGGGGAGCTGTTTTTT.

The rearrangement links TRBV18 to TRBJ2-7, with a tentative D call TRBD2 (5 bases). The CDR3 totals 16 residues. Germline CDR1 KGHSH, CDR2 LQKENI. Trimming removed 0 bases at V and 1 base at J, with 13 bases between. The CDR3 reads CASSPPSLGRSYEQYF. CDR3 coding DNA: TGTGCCAGCTCACCACCGAGTTTGGGGAGATCCTACGAGCAGTACTTC.

This clone came up a few times. The chain employs TRBV11-2 and TRBJ1-2, with D uncertain. Trimming cost V 4 bases and J 1 base, with 7 bases left between them. The length of the CDR3 is 13 residues. In germline, CDR1 is SGHAT, CDR2 FQNNGV. DNA of the CDR3: TGTGCCAGCAGCTCGACGGGTAACTATGGCTACACCTTC. It codes for CASSSTGNYGYTF. Based on the CDR3 plus reference TRBV11-2 and TRBJ1-2, the full variable domain is EAGVAQSPRYKIIEKRQSVAFWCNPISGHATLYWYQQILGQGPKLLIQFQNNGVVDDSQLPKDRFSAERLKGVDSTLKIQPAKLEDSAVYLCASSSTGNYGYTFGSGTRLTVV.

V usage is TRBV29-1 and J usage is TRBJ1-1; D gene ambiguous. This CDR3 has 13 amino acids. V gave up 3 bases and J gave up 1 base, with 9 bases separating them. CDR1 and CDR2 from the germline V gene are SQVTM and ANQGSEA. CDR3 DNA: TGCAGCGTTGACGGCAGGCAGAACACTGAAGCTTTCTTT. Its translation is CSVDGRQNTEAFF.

This chain joins TRBV27 and TRBJ1-5; D possibly corresponds to TRBD1 (6 bases). This CDR3 comprises 14 residues. Trimming pared 6 bases from V and 3 bases from J, leaving 12 bases between. Germline values: CDR1 MNHEY, CDR2 SMNVEV (reference sequence). CDR3 region: CASRVGGANQPQHF. The CDR3 DNA follows: TGTGCCAGCAGAGTAGGGGGTGCCAATCAGCCCCAGCATTTT.

This clone was found once. This chain connects TRBV5-1 to TRBJ2-7; TRBD1 matches 9 bases. The V gene's germline CDR1 is SGHRS and CDR2 YFSETQ. J lost 0 bases, V lost 0 bases, and 7 bases had no gene match. The CDR3 loop spans 17 amino acids. CDR3 sequence: CASSLGGTGQSSYEQYF. The CDR3 DNA sequence: TGCGCCAGCAGCTTGGGCGGGACAGGGCAAAGCTCCTACGAGCAGTACTTC.

The gene calls are TRBV19 and TRBJ2-1; 8 bases line up with TRBD2. Germline CDR1 reads LNHDA; CDR2 reads SQIVND (reference sequence). V lost 5 bases, J lost 5 bases, and 5 bases stayed unmatched. The CDR3 has 14 amino acids. The CDR3 sequence: CASSPRTSNNEQFF. The CDR3 DNA reads as TGTGCCAGTAGTCCCAGGACTAGCAACAATGAGCAGTTCTTC.

This clone was picked up one time. This rearrangement joins TRBV21-1 to TRBJ2-3; TRBD2, the D gene given by the table, was not confirmed from the DNA. TRBV21-1 is listed as a pseudogene. The CDR3 is 16 residues long. CDR3 sequence reads: CASSKSLAGGRDTQYF. The CDR3 nucleotides read TGTGCCAGCAGCAAATCACTAGCGGGAGGGAGAGATACGCAGTATTTT.

The rearrangement joins TRBV25-1 to TRBJ2-1; 9 nucleotides agree with TRBD2. The junction had 8 bases not matched to a gene; V was cut back by 2 bases and J by 6 bases. From germline, CDR1 is MGHDK and CDR2 SYGVNS. CDR3 length: 16 residues. The CDR3 region is CASSEPGSGGLNEQFF. CDR3 in DNA: TGTGCCAGCAGTGAACCGGGTAGCGGGGGACTCAATGAGCAGTTCTTC.

This chain connects TRBV7-2 to TRBJ2-3; D is undetermined. The V and J ends lost 5 bases and 3 bases respectively, with 9 bases between them. This CDR3 is built from 13 residues. The V gene's germline CDR1 is SGHTA and CDR2 FQGNSA. CDR3 loop: CASSPGRTDTQYF. The CDR3 DNA reads as TGTGCCAGCAGCCCAGGCCGAACAGATACGCAGTATTTT.

The chain joins TRBV5-1 to TRBJ1-1; 7 bases map to TRBD1. The CDR3 covers 13 residues. The germline gives CDR1 SGHRS, CDR2 YFSETQ. V dropped 4 bases and J dropped 4; count of bases not matched to a gene: 4. The CDR3 region has the DNA TGCGCCAGCAGCAGACAGGGAAGCACTGAAGCTTTCTTT. Protein product: CASSRQGSTEAFF.

V gene TRBV6-5 combines with J gene TRBJ1-2; D perhaps matches TRBD1 (6 bases). Trimming took off 6 bases at V and 4 bases at J, with 18 bases between the two ends. There are 15 residues in the CDR3. Looked up from germline, CDR1 is MNHEY and CDR2 is SVGAGI. The CDR3 sequence is CASSRPRGGVYGYTF. The CDR3 coding sequence is TGTGCCAGCAGCAGACCGAGGGGGGGTGTCTATGGCTACACCTTC.

This chain connects TRBV7-8 to TRBJ2-3, with 12 nucleotides matching TRBD2. The CDR3 covers 18 residues. From germline, CDR1 is SGHVS and CDR2 FQNEAQ. The J segment lost 2 bases and the V segment lost 2 bases, leaving 8 bases of the junction unmatched. Written as DNA, the CDR3 is TGTGCCAGCAGCTTATTGCGCCTAGCGGGAGGGACCACAGATACGCAGTATTTT. This gives the protein CASSLLRLAGGTTDTQYF.

Here the CDR3 DNA reads TGTGCCAGCAGCGTAGGGGGGGGCCCCACTAACTATGGCTACACCTTC. Residues: CASSVGGGPTNYGYTF. The V gene is TRBV9, the J gene TRBJ1-2; D is perhaps TRBD1 (6 bases). Germline V gene lookup returns CDR1 SGDLS and CDR2 YYNGEE. V was shortened by 0 bases and J by 0 bases, with 12 bases between the two germline ends. The CDR3 has 16 amino acids.

In its sample, this clone was seen a few times. This chain links TRBV5-1 with TRBJ2-2, with D possibly TRBD2 on 6 matching bases. This CDR3 spans 15 amino acids. Per germline, CDR1 SGHRS and CDR2 YFSETQ. V lost 6 bases and J lost 1, with 13 bases in between. CDR3 nucleotide sequence: TGCGCCAGCACCATTAGCGGAGGGAACACCGGGGAGCTGTTTTTT. Protein sequence: CASTISGGNTGELFF.

The chain has TRBV7-9 and TRBJ2-3; maybe TRBD1 (5 bases). Trimming cost V 0 bases and J 1 base, with 11 bases left between them. From germline, CDR1 is SEHNR and CDR2 FQNEAQ (reference sequence). The CDR3 covers 16 residues. The CDR3 loop reads CASSLARQQGTDTQYF. The DNA of the CDR3 is TGTGCCAGCAGCTTAGCGCGACAACAGGGCACAGATACGCAGTATTTT.

The V and J genes are TRBV5-4 and TRBJ2-1; TRBD2 might be the D (6 bases). V was cut by 4 bases and J by 2 bases, with 13 bases left in between. CDR1 and CDR2 from the germline V gene are SGHNT and YYREEE (reference sequence). The CDR3 contains 15 residues. In nucleotides, the CDR3 is TGTGCCAGCAGCCCCCGGGACTCAACCTACAATGAGCAGTTCTTC. Encoded protein: CASSPRDSTYNEQFF.